These T cell receptor beta chains were read from a single sample in a study. Method: immunoSEQ multiplex PCR; TCRdb's copy keeps in-frame clones and lacks some. The sample includes around 54,000 clones, about 92% of them seen just once. Material for sequencing was PBMCs. Receptors originate from a man in his forties or fifties with rheumatoid arthritis. The CDR3 runs from the conserved cysteine through the conserved F or W. The D gene is left open where the match is weak. Clone size, where shown, is once, few, many, or a class for clones that have expanded.

d_call | j_call | clone_size | v_call | cdr3_nt | cdr3_aa
TRBD1 | TRBJ2-7 | - | TRBV5-6 | TGTGCCAGCAGTTACGGGACAGGGGGGAAAGAGCAGTACTTC | CASSYGTGGKEQYF
TRBD1 | TRBJ2-7 | - | TRBV27 | TGTGCCAGCAGTCTCACGACAGGGTCCAACGAGCAGTACTTC | CASSLTTGSNEQYF
- | TRBJ2-5 | - | TRBV2 | TGTGCCAGCACTAGGACTTGGGCCCAGTACTTC | CASTRTWAQYF
- | TRBJ2-3 | - | TRBV12-2 | TGTGCAAGTCGACCACCGGGACTAGCGGGAGTGCACACAGATACGCAGTATTTT | CASRPPGLAGVHTDTQYF
- | TRBJ1-5 | medium-sized | TRBV4-2 | TGTGCCAGCAGCCAAGATAGGGGGAACCCGGCACAGCCCCAGCATTTT | CASSQDRGNPAQPQHF
- | TRBJ2-6 | - | TRBV3-1/TRBV3-2 | TGTGCCAGCAGCCAAGTCGCTGGGGCCAACGTCCTGACTTTC | CASSQVAGANVLTF
TRBD1 | TRBJ1-1 | once | TRBV4-1 | TGCGCCAGCAGCCAAGAAAGGGGGCGAACTGAAGCTTTCTTT | CASSQERGRTEAFF
- | TRBJ2-7 | - | TRBV18 | TGTGCCAGCTCACCGGGTGGTAGCTCCTACGAGCAGTACTTC | CASSPGGSSYEQYF
TRBD1 | TRBJ2-2 | - | TRBV7-6 | TGTGCCAGCAGCTCACGATCTCCGGGACAGGGCACCGGGGAGCTGTTTTTT | CASSSRSPGQGTGELFF
TRBD2 | TRBJ2-2 | - | TRBV28 | TGTGCCAGCAGTTTTGACCTGCTAGCGGGAGGTTCGAACACCGGGGAGCTGTTTTTT | CASSFDLLAGGSNTGELFF
- | TRBJ1-6 | - | TRBV2 | TGTGCCAGCAGTGATTACGGCAGTCCTAATTCACCCCTCCACTTT | CASSDYGSPNSPLHF
- | TRBJ1-2 | - | TRBV11-2 | TGTGCCAGCAGCTTAGGGGGGAGTAGAAGCTATGGCTACACCTTC | CASSLGGSRSYGYTF
TRBD1 | TRBJ1-4 | - | TRBV20-1 | TGCAGTGCTAGTCAGGGGGCCTTTTCCCTTGAAAAACTGTTTTTT | CSASQGAFSLEKLFF
- | TRBJ1-1 | few | TRBV28 | TGTGCCGCCGTGGCGGGCAGATTCACTGAAGCTTTCTTT | CAAVAGRFTEAFF
- | TRBJ1-2 | - | TRBV19 | TGTGCCAGTAGTATAGGGGAGATAGGGAACTATGGCTACACCTTC | CASSIGEIGNYGYTF
- | TRBJ1-6 | - | TRBV7-9 | TGTGCCAGCAGCTTAGCCCTAGACAATTCACCCCTCCACTTT | CASSLALDNSPLHF
- | TRBJ1-5 | - | TRBV7-2 | TGTGCCAGCAGCCCCGGGGCCGGGCAGGGGAATCAGCCCCAGCATTTT | CASSPGAGQGNQPQHF
TRBD2 | TRBJ2-4 | - | TRBV7-9 | TGTGCCAGCACCCGGGGACTAGCGGAAAACATTCAGTACTTC | CASTRGLAENIQYF
- | TRBJ2-3 | - | TRBV28 | TGTGCCAGCAGAGCCAGGTTAGGCACAGATACGCAGTATTTT | CASRARLGTDTQYF
- | TRBJ2-7 | - | TRBV7-2 | TGTGCCAGCACCCCCCGGGGCCATGAGTTTACAAAGCAGTACTTC | CASTPRGHEFTKQYF
TRBD1 | TRBJ2-1 | - | TRBV24-1 | TGTGCCACCAGTGATTTTGGGGCAGGGGGCGCGAACAATGAGCAGTTCTTC | CATSDFGAGGANNEQFF
- | TRBJ2-3 | - | TRBV4-3 | TGCGCCAGCAGCCAAGAGGGGAGCATGACAGATACGCAGTATTTT | CASSQEGSMTDTQYF
TRBD1 | TRBJ1-2 | - | TRBV7-9 | TGTGCCAGCAGCTCGGGACAGTATGGCTACACCTTC | CASSSGQYGYTF
- | TRBJ2-7 | - | TRBV12-5 | TGTGCTAGTCCCGACTACCACGACTCCTACGAGCAGTACTTC | CASPDYHDSYEQYF
TRBD2 | TRBJ2-1 | - | TRBV6-1 | TGTGCCAGCAGTGAACTAGCGGGGGTTAGCTACAATGAGCAGTTCTTC | CASSELAGVSYNEQFF
TRBD2 | TRBJ2-4 | - | TRBV3-1/TRBV3-2 | TGTGCCAGCAGCCAAGGGGGGGGAGACTGGGCCAGGAACATTCAGTACTTC | CASSQGGGDWARNIQYF
- | TRBJ1-5 | few | TRBV27 | TGTGCCAGCAGGGGGGCGACAGAACGTAGCAATCAGCCCCAGCATTTT | CASRGATERSNQPQHF
- | TRBJ2-7 | - | TRBV5-6 | TGTGCCAGCAGTCACCGATTGACAGGGAGGATCTACGAGCAGTACTTC | CASSHRLTGRIYEQYF
- | TRBJ1-2 | - | TRBV7-9 | TGTGCCAGCAGCCTCAGACAAGGGCCCCCAATCTATGGCTACACCTTC | CASSLRQGPPIYGYTF
TRBD1 | TRBJ2-3 | - | TRBV18 | TGTGCCAGCTCACCCAGACAGGGGGTCACAGATACGCAGTATTTT | CASSPRQGVTDTQYF
- | TRBJ2-1 | - | TRBV13 | TGTGCCAGCAGCTTAGGGGGGCCTTACAATGGGCAGTTCTTC | CASSLGGPYNGQFF
- | TRBJ1-5 | - | TRBV15 | TGTGCCACCAGCAGAACAAGGGAAAATAGCAATCAGCCCCAGCATTTT | CATSRTRENSNQPQHF
- | TRBJ2-5 | - | TRBV5-6 | TGTGCCAGCAGCTTGCCCGGGGAGACCCAGTACTTC | CASSLPGETQYF
- | TRBJ2-7 | - | TRBV30 | TGTGCCTGGAGTGAGAGGGGCGAGCAGTACTTC | CAWSERGEQYF
TRBD1 | TRBJ1-2 | - | TRBV5-5 | TGTGCCAGCAGCCAGGGACAGTTTAACTATGGCTACACCTTC | CASSQGQFNYGYTF
- | TRBJ1-5 | - | TRBV30 | TGTGCCTGGTCGGACAGTAATCAGCCCCAGCATTTT | CAWSDSNQPQHF
- | TRBJ2-2 | once | TRBV7-3 | TGTGCCAGCAGCTTAAAGCCTAGACAGGGAGGGACCGGGGAGCTGTTTTTT | CASSLKPRQGGTGELFF
- | TRBJ2-2 | - | TRBV5-1 | TGCGCCAGCAGCCCTGATAGAGTAGGGGCCGGGGAGCTGTTTTTT | CASSPDRVGAGELFF
TRBD1 | TRBJ2-7 | - | TRBV5-4 | TGTGCCAGCAGCAAGGGACAGACCTACGAGCAGTACTTC | CASSKGQTYEQYF
TRBD2 | TRBJ2-7 | - | TRBV10-3 | TGTGCCATCAGTGAGTGGACTAGCGGGAGTCGAGGAGAATACGAGCAGTACTTC | CAISEWTSGSRGEYEQYF
- | TRBJ1-4 | - | TRBV21-1 | TGTGCCAGCAGCCTGAGAGGTCCAGGGAGGGAGGGGATTAATGAAAAACTGTTTTTT | CASSLRGPGREGINEKLFF
TRBD2 | TRBJ2-5 | - | TRBV19 | TGTGCCAGTCACCCCAGCGGGGTTCAAGAGACCCAGTACTTC | CASHPSGVQETQYF
TRBD1 | TRBJ1-1 | - | TRBV29-1 | TGCAGCGCCGGGACAGGCAACACTGAAGCTTTCTTT | CSAGTGNTEAFF
- | TRBJ2-1 | - | TRBV3-1/TRBV3-2 | TGTGCCAGCAGCCAAGAAGCGAGCTCCTACAATGAGCAGTTCTTC | CASSQEASSYNEQFF
- | TRBJ2-1 | - | TRBV6-1 | TGTGCCAGCAGTGAAGGCGCAGGCTACTACAATGAGCAGTTCTTC | CASSEGAGYYNEQFF
- | TRBJ2-3 | - | TRBV6-6 | TGTGCCAGCAGCCGAGGGACATCGACAGATACGCAGTATTTT | CASSRGTSTDTQYF
- | TRBJ1-6 | - | TRBV5-1 | TGCGCCAGCCGGACGGGACTTCTCAATTCACCCCTCCACTTT | CASRTGLLNSPLHF
- | TRBJ1-2 | - | TRBV7-8 | TGTGCCAGCAGCACAAAAGGTGATGGGTCAGGGCGGATCTATGGCTACACCTTC | CASSTKGDGSGRIYGYTF
TRBD1 | TRBJ1-4 | - | TRBV3-1/TRBV3-2 | TGTGCCAGCAGCCCCAGACAGGGCCAGGGTGAAAAACTGTTTTTT | CASSPRQGQGEKLFF
- | TRBJ2-2 | - | TRBV5-6 | TGTGCCAGCAGCACCCTGGTGGTCGGGGAGCTGTTTTTT | CASSTLVVGELFF
TRBD1 | TRBJ2-2 | - | TRBV19 | TGTGCCAGTAGTACGGACAGGGGCACCGGGGAGCTGTTTTTT | CASSTDRGTGELFF
- | TRBJ2-6 | - | TRBV19 | TGTGCCAGTAGGACCTCTGGGGCCAACGTCCTGACTTTC | CASRTSGANVLTF
- | TRBJ2-1 | - | TRBV25-1 | TGTGCCAGCAGTGAACCAGGGAGTCTTAAGGATGAGCAGTTCTTC | CASSEPGSLKDEQFF
TRBD1 | TRBJ1-6 | - | TRBV7-9 | TGTGCCAGCAGCTTAGACAGGGGGTCCAATAATTCACCCCTCCACTTT | CASSLDRGSNNSPLHF
- | TRBJ2-7 | few | TRBV12-5 | TGTGCTAGTGGTTTGGTACCCCCCGGGCAAAATTCCTACGAGCAGTACTTC | CASGLVPPGQNSYEQYF